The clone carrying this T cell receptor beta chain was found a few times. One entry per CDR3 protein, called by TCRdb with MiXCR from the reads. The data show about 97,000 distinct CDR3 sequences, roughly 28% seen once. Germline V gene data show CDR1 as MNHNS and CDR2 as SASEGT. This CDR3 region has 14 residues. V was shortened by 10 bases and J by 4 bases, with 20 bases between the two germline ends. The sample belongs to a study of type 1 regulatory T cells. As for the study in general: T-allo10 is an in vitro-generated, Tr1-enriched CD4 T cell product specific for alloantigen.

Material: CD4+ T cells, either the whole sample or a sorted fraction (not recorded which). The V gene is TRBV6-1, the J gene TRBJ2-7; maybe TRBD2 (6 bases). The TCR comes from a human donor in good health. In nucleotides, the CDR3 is TGTGCCACCCAGGGAGGAAGAGGAGGATACGAGCAGTACTTC. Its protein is CATQGGRGGYEQYF.